The 27 T cell receptor beta chains given below trace back to one sample, sequenced in a study of human T cells and chemical hapten exposure. Time point reported: pre-sensitization, week 0. Described treatment: therapeutic diphenylcyclopropenone sensitization with weekly scalp DPC. TCRdb re-called the RACE reads through MiXCR, storing one row per CDR3 protein. The data show about 80,000 distinct CDR3 sequences, with around 13% seen just once and approximately 4.6% held by the top ten. The material sequenced was whole blood, taken in connection with sensitization to the hapten diphenylcyclopropenone (DPC). Receptors originate from a woman aged 45-59 years with alopecia areata. Some clones in this sample may be carry-over from other donors' samples.

V gene TRBV7-7 combines with J gene TRBJ2-7; D ambiguous. The CDR3 runs 14 residues. Germline CDR1 is SSHAT and CDR2 is FNYEAQ (reference sequence). Trimming removed 1 base from V and 3 bases from J, with 10 bases in between. Here the CDR3 reads CASSLEPGGYEQYF. CDR3 nucleotides: TGTGCCAGCAGCTTAGAACCGGGCGGCTACGAGCAGTACTTC.

This chain links TRBV4-3 with TRBJ2-3; the D gene could be TRBD1 or TRBD2 (7 bases each). Germline loops: CDR1 LGHNA, CDR2 YSLEER. The V end lost 1 base, the J end lost 3 bases, and 14 bases lay between the germline ends. The CDR3 loop spans 16 amino acids. CDR3 residues: CASSQAGGGGTDTQYF. CDR3 in DNA: TGCGCCAGCAGCCAAGCAGGGGGAGGGGGAACAGATACGCAGTATTTT.

This clonotype was detected ten times or more. The genes are TRBV4-3 and TRBJ1-4; a possible D gene is TRBD1 (6 bases). This CDR3 region has 16 residues. V was clipped by 3 bases and J by 8 bases, with 19 bases between them. The germline gives CDR1 LGHNA, CDR2 YSLEER. CDR3 region: CASSHAAAGAGEKLFF. CDR3 nucleotides: TGCGCCAGCAGCCACGCCGCGGCAGGGGCTGGGGAAAAACTGTTTTTT.

The gene calls are TRBV28 and TRBJ2-7; TRBD1 matches at 9 bases. Germline CDR1 reads MDHEN; CDR2 reads SYDVKM. The CDR3 covers 14 residues. V was clipped by 4 bases and J by 2 bases; unmatched bases: 3. The CDR3 DNA reads as TGTGCCAGCAGTTCCCGGGACAGGGCCTACGAGCAGTACTTC. The encoded protein is CASSSRDRAYEQYF.

The V and J genes are TRBV5-1 and TRBJ1-4, with no clear D. In germline, CDR1 is SGHRS, CDR2 YFSETQ. Trimming took 0 bases from V and 0 from J, leaving 3 bases between them. The CDR3 is made up of 14 amino acids. The CDR3 nucleotides are TGCGCCAGCAGCTTGGATTCAACTAATGAAAAACTGTTTTTT. It translates to CASSLDSTNEKLFF.

This clonotype was counted at least ten times. The rearrangement links TRBV7-9 to TRBJ2-7; D is unresolved. The V and J ends lost 3 bases and 2 bases respectively, with 2 bases between them. The CDR3 covers 11 residues. Germline CDR1 is SEHNR and CDR2 is FQNEAQ (reference sequence). This chain's CDR3 is CASSFAYEQYF. The CDR3 nucleotides are TGTGCCAGCAGCTTTGCCTACGAGCAGTACTTC.

The V call is TRBV20-1, the J call TRBJ2-3; D may be TRBD2 (6 bases). V shed 6 bases and J shed 0 bases, with 16 bases lying between them. The CDR3 has 15 residues. The germline V gene has CDR1 DFQATT and CDR2 SNEGSKA (reference sequence). CDR3 loop: CSAPEGRGSTDTQYF. Here the CDR3 DNA reads TGCAGTGCCCCTGAGGGGCGGGGTAGCACAGATACGCAGTATTTT.

This clonotype was observed a handful of times. This chain uses TRBV5-1 with TRBJ2-1, with a tentative D call TRBD2 (6 bases). V was cut by 0 bases and J by 14 bases, with 9 bases left in between. The CDR3 has 11 amino acids. Germline V gene data show CDR1 as SGHRS and CDR2 as YFSETQ. The CDR3 region is CASSLGGEEFF. The CDR3 bases are TGCGCCAGCAGCTTGGGAGGGGAGGAGTTCTTC. Full variable domain (rest looked up from reference TRBV5-1 and TRBJ2-1): KAGVTQTPRYLIKTRGQQVTLSCSPISGHRSVSWYQQTPGQGLQFLFEYFSETQRNKGNFPGRFSGRQFSNSRSEMNVSTLELGDSALYLCASSLGGEEFFGPGTRLTVL.

V is TRBV9 and J is TRBJ2-1; D remains unclear. Germline V gene sequence: CDR1 SGDLS, CDR2 YYNGEE. The CDR3 totals 16 residues. V was trimmed by 1 base and J by 6 bases, leaving 17 bases between them. The CDR3 bases are TGTGCCAGCAGCGTATCGGCCGAGCCAGCTTTCAATGAGCAGTTCTTC. Its translation: CASSVSAEPAFNEQFF.

This clonotype was found a few times. For the CDR3, the DNA is TGTGCCAGCAGCTCCACCGGGACAGGACAGTCTCGGTCACCCCTCCACTTT. This encodes CASSSTGTGQSRSPLHF. The V call is TRBV5-6, the J call TRBJ1-6; 8 bases line up with TRBD1. Germline V lookup: CDR1 SGHDT, CDR2 YYEEEE. The V and J ends lost 3 bases and 10 bases, in that order; junction bases with no gene match: 15. The CDR3 consists of 17 residues.

This clonotype was seen more than once but under ten times. This chain uses TRBV29-1 with TRBJ1-1; no definite D call. V shed 3 bases and J shed 4 bases, with 12 bases lying between them. This CDR3 has 13 amino acids. Germline values: CDR1 SQVTM, CDR2 ANQGSEA. The CDR3 DNA follows: TGCAGCGTTGACCCTGGAGGGCTCACTGAAGCTTTCTTT. This codes for CSVDPGGLTEAFF.

The chain carries TRBV4-2 and TRBJ1-4; D is unresolved. The CDR3 runs to 14 residues. Trimming took 0 bases from V and 3 from J, leaving 5 bases between them. Germline V gene lookup returns CDR1 LGHNA and CDR2 YNFKEQ. The CDR3 DNA sequence: TGTGCCAGCAGCCAAGACGGGGCTAATGAAAAACTGTTTTTT. This gives the protein CASSQDGANEKLFF.

The chain combines TRBV5-1 with TRBJ1-1, with D tentatively TRBD1 (5 bases). V was shortened by 4 bases and J by 0 bases, with 16 bases between the two germline ends. The CDR3 length is 16 residues. Germline V gene sequence: CDR1 SGHRS, CDR2 YFSETQ. CDR3 region: CASSRDRVWVNTEAFF. The CDR3 DNA reads TGCGCCAGCAGCCGGGACCGCGTATGGGTGAACACTGAAGCTTTCTTT.

In this sample, this clonotype turned up many times. The V gene is TRBV21-1, the J gene TRBJ1-4; no DNA check was done on the table's D call, TRBD1. TRBV21-1 is noted as a pseudogene. CDR3 length: 15 amino acids. The CDR3 spells CASSKRDSPNEKLFF. The CDR3 nucleotides read TGTGCCAGCAGCAAACGGGACAGCCCGAATGAAAAACTGTTTTTT.

The chain employs TRBV13 and TRBJ2-4; TRBD1 matches 8 bases. There are 14 residues in the CDR3. The junction had 1 base not matched to a gene; V was cut back by 1 base and J by 5 bases. Per the germline V gene, CDR1 is PRHDT and CDR2 is FYEKMQ (reference sequence). CDR3 sequence reads: CASSLVGQENIQYF. Here the CDR3 DNA reads TGTGCCAGCAGCTTAGTGGGACAGGAAAACATTCAGTACTTC.

The sample holds a few counts of this clonotype. The chain recombines TRBV7-2 with TRBJ2-5; D remains ambiguous. V was cut by 5 bases and J by 7 bases, with 8 bases left in between. The germline gives CDR1 SGHTA, CDR2 FQGNSA. The CDR3 contains 11 residues. The CDR3 reads CASSPDVTQYF. In nucleotides, the CDR3 is TGTGCCAGCAGCCCGGATGTGACCCAGTACTTC.

The V gene is TRBV19, the J gene TRBJ2-7; 7 positions match TRBD2. This CDR3 contains 14 residues. The V and J ends lost 3 bases and 10 bases, in that order; junction bases with no gene match: 12. Germline CDR1 and CDR2: LNHDA and SQIVND (reference sequence). The CDR3 DNA follows: TGTGCCAGTAGTATCGGTCGCGGGAGCGCCTCCCAGTACTTC. It yields the protein CASSIGRGSASQYF.

This clonotype came up many times. The chain employs TRBV27 and TRBJ2-1, with 9 bases lining up with TRBD1. The CDR3 has 13 residues. The germline gives CDR1 MNHEY, CDR2 SMNVEV (reference sequence). V was pared by 3 bases and J by 9 bases, with 3 bases of the junction left unmatched. CDR3 sequence: CASSLGGQGEQFF. DNA for the CDR3: TGTGCCAGCAGTTTGGGGGGACAGGGTGAGCAGTTCTTC.

This clonotype turned up a few times. The chain joins TRBV29-1 to TRBJ1-4; 8 nucleotides agree with TRBD1. The junction had 11 bases not matched to a gene; V was cut back by 3 bases and J by 8 bases. The CDR3 runs 15 residues. Germline assignment: CDR1 SQVTM and CDR2 ANQGSEA. This chain's CDR3 is CSVDFGQGGEEKLFF. CDR3 in DNA: TGCAGCGTTGATTTTGGACAGGGAGGAGAGGAAAAACTGTTTTTT.

This sequence joins TRBV3-1 and TRBJ2-7; D call uncertain. V was trimmed by 1 base and J by 3 bases, leaving 4 bases between them. The CDR3 has 12 amino acids. Germline V lookup: CDR1 LGHDT, CDR2 YNNKEL (reference sequence). The CDR3 loop is CASSQGFYEQYF. For the CDR3, the DNA is TGTGCCAGCAGCCAAGGGTTCTACGAGCAGTACTTC.

This clonotype turned up a few times. The chain couples TRBV18 to TRBJ2-2; 8 bases map to TRBD2. CDR1 is KGHSH, CDR2 LQKENI, per germline. After removal of 2 bases from V and 2 bases from J, the junction contained 4 bases not matched to a gene. The CDR3 extends over 16 amino acids. In nucleotides, the CDR3 is TGTGCCAGCTCACCAGGGCTAGCGGGTAACACCGGGGAGCTGTTTTTT. This encodes CASSPGLAGNTGELFF.

This clonotype was counted between two and nine times. CDR3 sequence (DNA): TGTGCCAGCAGTTCCCACTCGGGCAATGAGCAGTTCTTC. It yields the protein CASSSHSGNEQFF. J is TRBJ2-1 and V is TRBV12-3 or TRBV12-4; D is unresolved. This CDR3 region has 13 residues. The germline V and J ends were trimmed by 4 bases and 6 bases, with 10 bases remaining between them.

V usage is TRBV4-3 and J usage is TRBJ2-5, with 9 bases aligning to TRBD1. V lost 1 base and J lost 4; bases outside the gene matches: 7. CDR1 is LGHNA and CDR2 is YSLEER in the germline V gene. CDR3 length: 16 amino acids. CDR3 residues: CASSQAPTDRGETQYF. The CDR3, as DNA: TGCGCCAGCAGCCAAGCGCCAACGGACAGGGGAGAGACCCAGTACTTC.

There are a few counts of this clonotype. The chain is built from TRBV24-1 and TRBJ2-1, with 9 nucleotides matching TRBD1. The CDR3 spans 15 residues. CDR1 KGHDR and CDR2 SFDVKD come from the germline V gene. The V segment lost 3 bases and the J segment 7 bases; nucleotides outside the gene matches: 6. CDR3 region: CATSDAGQGKNEQFF. CDR3 coding DNA: TGTGCCACCAGTGATGCTGGACAGGGGAAGAATGAGCAGTTCTTC.

This rearrangement joins TRBV18 to TRBJ2-3, with D maybe TRBD2 (5 bases). V was cut by 1 base and J by 3 bases, with 14 bases left in between. The CDR3 extends over 16 amino acids. Germline V lookup: CDR1 KGHSH, CDR2 LQKENI. The CDR3 nucleotides read TGTGCCAGCTCACCACGCGGGCAAGCCGGGACAGATACGCAGTATTTT. This encodes CASSPRGQAGTDTQYF. Together with reference TRBV18 and TRBJ2-3, the CDR3 gives the full variable domain: NAGVMQNPRHLVRRRGQEARLRCSPMKGHSHVYWYRQLPEEGLKFMVYLQKENIIDESGMPKERFSAEFPKEGPSILRIQQVVRGDSAAYFCASSPRGQAGTDTQYFGPGTRLTVL.

This clonotype was recorded once. This sequence joins TRBV9 and TRBJ2-7; 7 bases agree with TRBD1. From germline, CDR1 is SGDLS and CDR2 YYNGEE. CDR3 length: 14 amino acids. J lost 7 bases, V lost 4 bases, and 11 bases had no gene match. This CDR3 is CASSITGQAPEQYF. The CDR3 DNA reads TGTGCCAGCAGCATAACCGGACAGGCCCCTGAGCAGTACTTC.

In this sample, this clonotype turned up a few times. J is TRBJ1-1 and V is TRBV11-1, with 8 bases identical to TRBD1. The germline gives CDR1 SGHAT, CDR2 FQDESV (reference sequence). J gave up 0 bases and V 6 bases, and 3 bases lay outside the gene matches. The CDR3 length is 14 residues. The CDR3 is CASRRDRMNTEAFF. CDR3 bases: TGTGCCAGCAGAAGGGACAGGATGAACACTGAAGCTTTCTTT.